The T cell receptor (beta chain) under discussion was sequenced for a study of T cell repertoires in cytomegalovirus infection. Study information: CMV infection plus the matching HLA type was flagged by public TCR beta signatures. Findings and limits, study-wide: Cumulative public TCR beta family frequency identified CMV carriers with the relevant HLA. The ex vivo response was dominated by HLA-C-restricted CMV-specific TCR beta clonotypes.

Comment on this clonotype: Its antigen is currently unknown. This may stem from a read error, because a much larger clone lies one nucleotide away.

There are 14 residues in the CDR3. Per germline, CDR1 SGHAT and CDR2 FQDESV (reference sequence). V lost 5 bases and J 2 bases, leaving 10 bases between the germline ends. TCRdb reprocessed the reads via MiXCR and lists one record per CDR3 protein. The table shows about 190,000 distinct CDR3 sequences, with 7.5% to 10% occurring only once. This clonotype originated in a human donor in good health (CMV status not recorded). Some clones in this sample may be carry-over from other donors' samples. Sequenced material: PBMCs. The chain recombines TRBV11-1 with TRBJ2-1; no clear D. The CDR3 protein is CASSLLGAYNEQFF. CDR3 nucleotide sequence: TGTGCCAGCAGCCTGCTCGGAGCCTACAATGAGCAGTTCTTC.